Shown below are 20 T cell receptor beta chains from a single sample sequenced in a study of blood T cell repertoires in COVID-19. Using immunoSEQ multiplex PCR, the repertoire was profiled, and TCRdb retains in-frame clones only, with some absent. The sample has roughly 250,000 clones, 88% seen once. The source material was PBMCs or T cells enriched from blood (not recorded which). The receptors were gathered from a woman between 35 and 50 years old who had been exposed to COVID-19.

The gene calls are TRBV28 and TRBJ2-7; D unclear. CDR3 length: 13 amino acids. V was cut by 5 bases and J by 7 bases, with 15 bases left in between. CDR1 is MDHEN and CDR2 is SYDVKM in the germline V gene. The CDR3 is CASSRPPSGEQYF. CDR3 in DNA: TGTGCCAGCAGTCGCCCACCGTCGGGTGAGCAGTACTTC.

The chain recombines TRBV12-3 or TRBV12-4 with TRBJ2-5; 8 nucleotides align to TRBD1. V was pared by 6 bases and J by 2 bases, with 2 bases of the junction left unmatched. CDR3 size: 13 residues. DNA of the CDR3: TGTGCCAGCAGGCACAGGGGGCAAGAGACCCAGTACTTC. Its translation is CASRHRGQETQYF.

The rearrangement uses TRBV19 and TRBJ2-1; 12 nucleotides line up with TRBD2. This CDR3 has 15 residues. Germline trimming cut 6 bases from V and 5 bases from J; bases unmatched to any gene: 5. Germline V gene data show CDR1 as LNHDA and CDR2 as SQIVND (reference sequence). The CDR3 sequence: CASSQGLAGNNEQFF. The CDR3 region has the DNA TGTGCCAGTAGCCAAGGACTAGCGGGGAACAATGAGCAGTTCTTC.

A single count supports this clone. This CDR3 is CASSLGGQSYNSPLHF. Written as DNA, the CDR3 is TGCGCCAGCAGCTTGGGGGGACAGTCCTATAATTCACCCCTCCACTTT. The chain recombines TRBV5-1 with TRBJ1-6; 7 nucleotides agree with TRBD1. In germline, CDR1 is SGHRS, CDR2 YFSETQ. V shed 0 bases and J 1 base; nucleotides not matched to a gene: 1. This CDR3 contains 16 residues.

The chain links TRBV10-3 to TRBJ1-2, with TRBD1 as a possible D gene (5 bases). CDR1 and CDR2 from the germline V gene are ENHRY and SYGVKD. Trimming took off 9 bases at V and 8 bases at J, with 16 bases between the two ends. The CDR3 extends over 12 amino acids. CDR3 sequence (DNA): TGTGCCATTGCGACAGATGGATCAGGCTACACCTTC. Translating it yields CAIATDGSGYTF.

The chain uses TRBV6-6 and TRBJ2-1; perhaps TRBD2 as D (5 bases). Trimming took off 7 bases at V and 2 bases at J, with 9 bases between the two ends. The CDR3 covers 13 residues. Germline assignment: CDR1 MNHNY and CDR2 SVGAGI (reference sequence). The CDR3 spells CASTDGAYNEQFF. CDR3 sequence (DNA): TGTGCCAGCACAGACGGGGCCTACAATGAGCAGTTCTTC.

The chain combines TRBV2 with TRBJ2-3; 9 bases map to TRBD2. Unmatched junction bases numbered 5, after V lost 5 bases and J lost 2 bases. The CDR3 contains 15 residues. Germline lookup yields CDR1 SNHLY and CDR2 FYNNEI. The DNA of the CDR3 is TGTGCCAGCAGTACGAGCGGGGGGAACACAGATACGCAGTATTTT. It is translated as CASSTSGGNTDTQYF.

The chain couples TRBV7-9 to TRBJ1-5; 11 nucleotides match TRBD1. V shed 3 bases and J 6 bases; nucleotides not matched to a gene: 4. This CDR3 region has 15 residues. Germline V gene lookup returns CDR1 SEHNR and CDR2 FQNEAQ (reference sequence). In nucleotides, the CDR3 is TGTGCCAGCAGCTTGGGGGACAGGGGGTCTCAGCCCCAGCATTTT. It encodes CASSLGDRGSQPQHF.

The V call is TRBV7-5, the J call TRBJ1-5; the D segment call TRBD1 is taken from the table without a DNA check. TRBV7-5 is an annotated pseudogene. The CDR3 has 16 amino acids. The CDR3 DNA sequence: TGTGTCAGAAGCTTAGCAGGACAGGGGGCTCGACAGCCCCAGCATTTT. Translation gives CVRSLAGQGARQPQHF.

V and J are TRBV30 and TRBJ1-5; D ambiguous. The CDR3 length is 13 residues. The ends were cut back, 3 bases at V and 0 bases at J, with 6 bases in the middle. Per the germline V gene, CDR1 is GTSNPN and CDR2 is SVGIG (reference sequence). CDR3 in DNA: TGTGCCTGGAGCAGAAATAGCAATCAGCCCCAGCATTTT. Translating gives CAWSRNSNQPQHF.

The V call is TRBV6-1, the J call TRBJ1-3; D ambiguous. The CDR3 is 14 residues long. Per germline, CDR1 MNHNS and CDR2 SASEGT. Trimming removed 2 bases at V and 1 base at J, with 6 bases between. The CDR3 coding sequence is TGTGCCAGCAGTGAACGAGGGTCTGGAAACACCATATATTTT. It yields the protein CASSERGSGNTIYF.

The genes are TRBV19 and TRBJ1-5; D is ambiguous. The CDR3 has 13 amino acids. Trimming left V 6 bases short and J 0 bases short, with 6 bases between. Germline V gene lookup returns CDR1 LNHDA and CDR2 SQIVND (reference sequence). CDR3 DNA: TGTGCCAGTAGGGACTATAGCAATCAGCCCCAGCATTTT. This sequence encodes CASRDYSNQPQHF.

The chain combines TRBV7-8 with TRBJ1-6, with D tentatively TRBD1 (6 bases). Germline CDR1 is SGHVS and CDR2 is FQNEAQ. The CDR3 contains 14 residues. V shed 3 bases and J shed 5 bases, with 8 bases lying between them. CDR3 nucleotide sequence: TGTGCCAGCAGCTTGGGGGCCCATAATTCACCCCTCCACTTT. The encoded protein is CASSLGAHNSPLHF.

The chain combines TRBV20-1 with TRBJ1-1; the D gene is possibly TRBD1 (6 bases). The CDR3 is 19 residues long. CDR1 is DFQATT, CDR2 SNEGSKA, per germline (reference sequence). Trimming left V 3 bases short and J 0 bases short, with 26 bases between. CDR3 amino acids: CSASSQGNSANYMNTEAFF. The CDR3 DNA follows: TGCAGTGCTAGTTCCCAGGGGAACAGCGCAAATTACATGAACACTGAAGCTTTCTTT.

This sequence joins TRBV28 and TRBJ1-1; D not resolved. Germline V lookup: CDR1 MDHEN, CDR2 SYDVKM. CDR3 length: 11 amino acids. V was cut by 10 bases and J by 5 bases, with 11 bases left in between. CDR3 bases: TGTGCCATCGGGAGAGGAACTGAAGCTTTCTTT. It yields the protein CAIGRGTEAFF.

The rearrangement links TRBV4-2 to TRBJ2-5; 15 bases are shared with TRBD2. The germline V gene has CDR1 LGHNA and CDR2 YNFKEQ. V lost 1 base, J lost 4 bases, and 1 base stayed unmatched. The CDR3 sequence is 16 residues long. CDR3 loop: CASSQGTSGRAETQYF. CDR3 DNA sequence: TGTGCCAGCAGCCAAGGGACTAGCGGGAGGGCAGAGACCCAGTACTTC.

The chain carries TRBV7-9 and TRBJ2-1; 7 bases agree with TRBD1. This CDR3 spans 17 amino acids. Trimming at V came to 5 bases and at J to 5 bases, leaving 15 bases not matched to a gene. Germline-derived CDR1 and CDR2 are SEHNR and FQNEAQ (reference sequence). The CDR3 region has the DNA TGTGCCAGCAGCCAGAACATGGGACAGCTCTATAACAATGAGCAGTTCTTC. It translates to CASSQNMGQLYNNEQFF.

The V call is TRBV6-4, the J call TRBJ1-1; 7 bases map to TRBD1. Germline V gives CDR1 MRHNA, CDR2 SNTAGT. Germline trimming cut 3 bases from V and 4 bases from J; bases unmatched to any gene: 2. This CDR3 region has 13 residues. The CDR3 bases are TGTGCCAGCAGTGAACAGGGGACCACTGAAGCTTTCTTT. Amino acids: CASSEQGTTEAFF.

The chain carries TRBV7-3 and TRBJ1-1; D remains ambiguous. CDR3 size: 13 residues. Germline V lookup: CDR1 SGHTA, CDR2 FQGTGA. V dropped 2 bases and J dropped 8 bases, with 12 bases sitting between them. CDR3 amino acids: CASSLGQNREAFF. Here the CDR3 DNA reads TGTGCCAGCAGCTTAGGCCAAAATCGCGAAGCTTTCTTT.

The chain is built from TRBV6-6 and TRBJ1-5, with D maybe TRBD1 (6 bases). The germline V and J ends were trimmed by 3 bases and 1 base, with 13 bases remaining between them. The germline V gene encodes CDR1 MNHNY and CDR2 SVGAGI (reference sequence). The CDR3 extends over 16 amino acids. CDR3 sequence reads: CASSYSHRVSNQPQHF. The CDR3 DNA follows: TGTGCCAGCAGTTATAGTCACAGGGTGAGCAATCAGCCCCAGCATTTT.